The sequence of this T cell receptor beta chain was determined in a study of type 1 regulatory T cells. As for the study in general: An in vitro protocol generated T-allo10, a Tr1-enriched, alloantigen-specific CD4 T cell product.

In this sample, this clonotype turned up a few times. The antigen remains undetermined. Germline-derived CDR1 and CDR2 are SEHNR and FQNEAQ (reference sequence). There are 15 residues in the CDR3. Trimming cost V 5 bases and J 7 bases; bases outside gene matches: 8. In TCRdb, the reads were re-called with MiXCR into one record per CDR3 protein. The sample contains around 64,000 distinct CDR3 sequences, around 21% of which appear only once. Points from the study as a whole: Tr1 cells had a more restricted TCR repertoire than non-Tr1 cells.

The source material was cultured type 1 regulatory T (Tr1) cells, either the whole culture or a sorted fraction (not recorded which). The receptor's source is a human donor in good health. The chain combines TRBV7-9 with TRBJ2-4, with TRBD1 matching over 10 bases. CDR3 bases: TGTGCCAGCAGCCGAACCGGGACAGGGGTCAACATTCAGTACTTC. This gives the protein CASSRTGTGVNIQYF.